The rows below give T cell receptor beta chains drawn from one sample of a study of early T cells in non-severe SARS-CoV-2 infection. MiXCR, applied by TCRdb to the 5' RACE reads, yields one record per CDR3 protein. The data show 50,000 to 80,000 distinct CDR3 sequences, around 4.7% seen once. The sequenced sample consisted of whole blood. The receptors were sampled from an adult who was a healthcare worker with PCR-confirmed SARS-CoV-2 infection or an uninfected control (not recorded which). CDR3s include the opening cysteine and the closing phenylalanine or tryptophan. The order of the fields is CDR3 length, D gene, V gene, J gene, clone size, CDR3 protein, CDR3 DNA. D genes are given only for firm matches. Some rows mark clone size as missing; the rest say once, few, many or name a class of expanded clone.

>14|-|TRBV4-1|TRBJ1-4|-
CASSQADLMKKLFF
TGCGCCAGCAGCCAAGCAGACTTAATGAAAAAACTGTTTTTT
>13|-|TRBV24-1|TRBJ1-1|many
CATSDPLNTEAFF
TGTGCCACCAGTGATCCCCTGAACACTGAAGCTTTCTTT
>12|-|TRBV27|TRBJ2-3|-
CASSGQPDTQYF
TGTGCCAGCAGTGGACAGCCAGATACGCAGTATTTT
>15|TRBD2|TRBV7-7|TRBJ2-1|many
CASSSTGTSGLVEFF
TGTGCCAGCAGCTCAACTGGGACTAGCGGTTTAGTGGAGTTCTTC
>13|TRBD1|TRBV19|TRBJ1-2|many
CASSMGTVYGYTF
TGTGCCAGTAGTATGGGGACAGTCTATGGCTACACCTTC
>12|-|TRBV7-2|TRBJ1-5|many
CASSKSGQPQHF
TGTGCCAGCAGCAAGTCAGGACAGCCCCAGCATTTT
>12|-|TRBV20-1|TRBJ2-3|few
CSARVGPDTQYF
TGCAGTGCTAGAGTAGGTCCAGATACGCAGTATTTT
>15|TRBD2|TRBV6-2/TRBV6-3|TRBJ2-3|-
CASSGLAGGRDTQYF
TGTGCCAGCAGCGGACTAGCGGGAGGCCGGGATACGCAGTATTTT
>16|-|TRBV2|TRBJ2-7|many
CASRGTEASSSYEQYF
TGTGCCAGCAGAGGGACGGAAGCTTCTAGCTCCTACGAGCAGTACTTC
>15|-|TRBV7-8|TRBJ1-6|few
CASSLRSERGSPLHF
TGTGCCAGCAGCCTCCGGTCGGAGCGCGGTTCACCCCTCCACTTT
>19|-|TRBV6-1|TRBJ1-6|-
CASSNKAGRSSSYNSPLHF
TGTGCCAGCAGTAACAAGGCGGGACGCTCGAGCTCCTATAATTCACCCCTCCACTTT
>13|-|TRBV19|TRBJ1-1|many
CASSINRNTEAFF
TGTGCCAGTAGTATAAACAGGAACACTGAAGCTTTCTTT
>15|TRBD2|TRBV7-2|TRBJ2-1|many
CASSFDPRLANEQFF
TGTGCCAGCAGCTTCGATCCAAGACTAGCCAATGAGCAGTTCTTC
>16|-|TRBV14|TRBJ1-5|many
CASSQDPDYSNQPQHF
TGTGCCAGCAGCCAAGATCCGGACTATAGCAATCAGCCCCAGCATTTT
>13|-|TRBV19|TRBJ1-2|few
CASTIGGNYGYTF
TGTGCCAGTACCATAGGTGGGAATTATGGCTACACCTTC
>15|TRBD2|TRBV20-1|TRBJ2-2|many
CSAPGTSGGSGELFF
TGCAGTGCTCCAGGGACTAGCGGGGGGTCCGGGGAGCTGTTTTTT
>12|-|TRBV5-1|TRBJ2-3|many
CASSLGADTQYF
TGCGCCAGCAGCTTGGGTGCAGATACGCAGTATTTT
>16|TRBD1|TRBV20-1|TRBJ2-3|few
CSARVQGRGLSDTQYF
TGCAGTGCTAGAGTCCAGGGCAGGGGGCTGTCAGATACGCAGTATTTT
>11|TRBD2|TRBV7-8|TRBJ2-5|many
CASSPGLAEYF
TGTGCCAGCAGCCCGGGACTAGCCGAGTACTTC
>13|TRBD1|TRBV7-3|TRBJ1-1|many
CASKWDRGTEAFF
TGTGCCAGCAAATGGGACAGGGGAACTGAAGCTTTCTTT
>15|-|TRBV11-2|TRBJ1-2|-
CASSPIFRDHYGYTF
TGTGCCAGCAGCCCTATTTTCAGGGATCACTATGGCTACACCTTC
>15|-|TRBV5-1|TRBJ2-3|few
CASSLDAGSLDTQYF
TGCGCCAGCAGCTTGGATGCGGGATCCCTAGATACGCAGTATTTT
>13|TRBD1|TRBV20-1|TRBJ1-1|-
CSARTGRRTEAFF
TGCAGTGCTCGGACAGGGAGAAGAACTGAAGCTTTCTTT
>16|-|TRBV24-1|TRBJ2-5|many
CATSDFGSRFQETQYF
TGTGCCACCAGTGATTTTGGCAGTAGATTTCAAGAGACCCAGTACTTC
>13|-|TRBV27|TRBJ1-2|-
CASSLLGAHGYTF
TGTGCCAGCAGTTTATTGGGGGCGCATGGCTACACCTTC
>15|TRBD1|TRBV5-5|TRBJ2-7|few
CASSLNDREYYEQYF
TGTGCCAGCAGCTTGAACGACAGGGAGTATTACGAGCAGTACTTC
>11|-|TRBV20-1|TRBJ1-1|many
CSASAGREAFF
TGCAGTGCTTCGGCGGGACGAGAAGCTTTCTTT
>16|TRBD1|TRBV12-3/TRBV12-4|TRBJ2-3|-
CASRGQGGQAADTQYF
TGTGCCAGCAGAGGACAGGGCGGGCAAGCAGCAGATACGCAGTATTTT
>14|-|TRBV18|TRBJ2-6|many
CASSQGTGANVLTF
TGTGCCAGCTCACAGGGGACAGGGGCCAACGTCCTGACTTTC
>16|TRBD2|TRBV7-6|TRBJ2-1|many
CASSLLAGGRYNEQFF
TGTGCCAGCAGCTTATTAGCGGGGGGCAGGTACAATGAGCAGTTCTTC
>15|-|TRBV7-2|TRBJ2-1|many
CASRLLGGRDIEQFF
TGTGCCAGCAGGCTCCTTGGGGGGAGGGACATTGAGCAGTTCTTC
>16|-|TRBV21-1|TRBJ2-3|many
CASRRDTGGRRDTQYF
TGTGCCAGCAGACGAGATACAGGGGGCCGGCGGGATACGCAGTATTTT
>14|-|TRBV5-6|TRBJ2-3|-
CASSLPGGTDTQYF
TGTGCCAGCAGCTTGCCAGGGGGCACAGATACGCAGTATTTT
>14|-|TRBV5-5|TRBJ2-2|many
CASSLGGSTGELFF
TGTGCCAGCAGCTTGGGTGGGAGCACCGGGGAGCTGTTTTTT
>17|-|TRBV20-1|TRBJ2-1|many
CSARGTLGGKSYNEQFF
TGCAGTGCTAGAGGGACTTTAGGCGGGAAGAGCTACAATGAGCAGTTCTTC
>14|TRBD1|TRBV5-1|TRBJ2-7|many
CASSPRQGAYEQYF
TGCGCCAGCAGCCCACGACAGGGTGCCTACGAGCAGTACTTC
>13|-|TRBV7-9|TRBJ2-7|many
CASSLGRVDEQYF
TGTGCCAGCAGCTTAGGAAGAGTGGACGAGCAGTACTTC
>20|TRBD1|TRBV20-1|TRBJ2-3|few
CSATSGTGGVLGRRTDTQYF
TGCAGTGCAACCTCCGGGACAGGGGGCGTCTTAGGGAGGAGGACAGATACGCAGTATTTT
>20|TRBD2|TRBV3-1|TRBJ2-2|-
CASSQVKIGTSESNTGELFF
TGTGCCAGCAGCCAAGTAAAGATCGGGACTAGCGAATCCAACACCGGGGAGCTGTTTTTT
>15|-|TRBV7-8|TRBJ2-3|many
CASSLGPASTDTQYF
TGTGCCAGCAGCCTGGGACCGGCTAGCACAGATACGCAGTATTTT
>13|-|TRBV19|TRBJ1-5|-
CASSMSGAQPQHF
TGTGCCAGTAGTATGAGCGGTGCTCAGCCCCAGCATTTT
>16|TRBD2|TRBV12-3/TRBV12-4|TRBJ2-3|-
CASSLNLAGGEDTQYF
TGTGCCAGCAGTTTAAATCTAGCGGGAGGAGAAGATACGCAGTATTTT
>16|-|TRBV5-1|TRBJ2-2|many
CASTEGASGNTGELFF
TGCGCCAGCACCGAGGGGGCTAGCGGGAACACCGGGGAGCTGTTTTTT
>12|-|TRBV20-1|TRBJ2-5|many
CSAREWGETQYF
TGCAGTGCTAGGGAGTGGGGGGAGACCCAGTACTTC
>16|-|TRBV21-1|TRBJ2-4|many
CASSKTDHLAKNIQYF
TGTGCCAGCAGCAAGACAGACCACCTAGCCAAAAACATTCAGTACTTC
>12|-|TRBV11-2|TRBJ1-1|-
CASSLNGREAFF
TGTGCCAGCAGCTTAAACGGAAGAGAAGCTTTCTTT
>13|-|TRBV19|TRBJ1-5|many
CASSLQGRQPQHF
TGTGCCAGTAGTCTCCAGGGTCGCCAGCCCCAGCATTTT
>14|-|TRBV4-2|TRBJ2-2|-
CASSHGQFTGELFF
TGTGCCAGCAGCCATGGACAGTTCACCGGGGAGCTGTTTTTT
>13|TRBD1|TRBV27|TRBJ1-3|many
CASSWDRGNTIYF
TGTGCCAGCAGTTGGGACAGGGGAAACACCATATATTTT
>14|-|TRBV20-1|TRBJ1-5|many
CSAIGRYSNQPQHF
TGCAGTGCTATTGGACGGTATAGCAATCAGCCCCAGCATTTT
>16|-|TRBV6-6|TRBJ1-2|many
CASSSLGGGADYGYTF
TGTGCCAGCAGTTCCCTTGGTGGAGGGGCTGACTATGGCTACACCTTC
>15|-|TRBV24-1|TRBJ2-1|many
CATSQGFRGVGEQFF
TGTGCCACCAGCCAGGGATTCCGGGGAGTAGGTGAGCAGTTCTTC
>15|-|TRBV9|TRBJ1-2|few
CASSVGAGHNYGYTF
TGTGCCAGCAGCGTAGGCGCAGGTCACAACTATGGCTACACCTTC
>14|TRBD1|TRBV18|TRBJ2-7|few
CASSPTGDGYEQYF
TGTGCCAGCTCACCGACAGGGGATGGCTACGAGCAGTACTTC